The 8 T cell receptor beta chains given below trace back to one sample, sequenced in a study of CD8 T cells in Susac syndrome. RNA totalling roughly 0.45 to 1 ug underwent reverse transcription with random hexamers. TCRdb passed the immunoSEQ multiplex PCR reads through MiXCR, listing each CDR3 protein once. The table lists approximately 160,000 distinct CDR3 sequences, about 93% of them singletons. The sample was CD4+ T cells from PBMCs. All receptors come from a human donor with multiple sclerosis.

This chain connects TRBV5-8 to TRBJ1-5, with 11 bases identical to TRBD1. The CDR3 is 15 residues long. Per the germline V gene, CDR1 is SGHTS and CDR2 is YDEGEE. V lost 4 bases, J lost 6 bases, and 6 bases stayed unmatched. DNA of the CDR3: TGTGCCAGCAGCCTTGGGACAGGGGGAGGTCAGCCCCAGCATTTT. It is translated as CASSLGTGGGQPQHF.

This rearrangement joins TRBV20-1 to TRBJ2-1, with 12 nucleotides matching TRBD2. Trimming cost V 1 base and J 6 bases; bases outside gene matches: 7. The CDR3 has 16 residues. CDR1 and CDR2 from the germline V gene are DFQATT and SNEGSKA (reference sequence). CDR3 sequence (DNA): TGCAGTGCTAGAGCCCCTAGCGGGAGGGGGTCCAATGAGCAGTTCTTC. Translation: CSARAPSGRGSNEQFF.

The CDR3 sequence is CASSFNSDTEAFF. In DNA form, the CDR3 reads TGTGCCAGCAGCTTTAACAGCGACACTGAAGCTTTCTTT. The chain recombines TRBV11-2 with TRBJ1-1, with D hard to call. Trimming pared 3 bases from V and 3 bases from J, leaving 8 bases between. Per the germline V gene, CDR1 is SGHAT and CDR2 is FQNNGV. This CDR3 has 13 residues.

The chain links TRBV3-1 to TRBJ2-7, with D tentatively TRBD1 (6 bases). The ends were cut back, 0 bases at V and 0 bases at J, with 12 bases in the middle. The germline CDR1 and CDR2 sequences are LGHDT and YNNKEL (reference sequence). The CDR3 has 16 amino acids. CDR3 DNA sequence: TGTGCCAGCAGCCAAGAGGGACAACAAAACTCCTACGAGCAGTACTTC. This gives the protein CASSQEGQQNSYEQYF.

The chain links TRBV20-1 to TRBJ2-7, with D possibly TRBD1 on 6 matching bases. With 5 bases removed from V and 7 bases from J, the gap between germline ends came to 12 bases. Per germline, CDR1 DFQATT and CDR2 SNEGSKA (reference sequence). The CDR3 contains 11 residues. The CDR3 region has the DNA TGCAGTGCTTCAGGGGTGAGGGAGCAGTACTTC. Its protein product is CSASGVREQYF.

V usage is TRBV5-4 and J usage is TRBJ2-6; D remains ambiguous. The CDR3 is made up of 15 amino acids. Trimming took off 6 bases at V and 2 bases at J, with 12 bases between the two ends. CDR1 is SGHNT, CDR2 YYREEE, per germline (reference sequence). Here the CDR3 DNA reads TGTGCCAGCACCCCCGTGGGGACTGGGGCCAACGTCCTGACTTTC. Translated: CASTPVGTGANVLTF.

The V and J genes are TRBV5-1 and TRBJ2-3, with 7 bases identical to TRBD1. The junction had 5 bases not matched to a gene; V was cut back by 5 bases and J by 5 bases. Germline V lookup: CDR1 SGHRS, CDR2 YFSETQ. The CDR3 has 13 residues. The CDR3 loop is CASSRDRQDTQYF. CDR3 sequence (DNA): TGCGCCAGCAGTAGGGACAGACAAGATACGCAGTATTTT.

The rearrangement joins TRBV20-1 to TRBJ2-7, with D possibly being TRBD1 or TRBD2 (5 bases each). Trimming pared 2 bases from V and 7 bases from J, leaving 15 bases between. CDR3 length equals 13 residues. Germline CDR1 and CDR2: DFQATT and SNEGSKA (reference sequence). Here the CDR3 reads CSARLFEEGEQYF. The CDR3 region has the DNA TGCAGTGCTAGACTCTTTGAAGAGGGGGAGCAGTACTTC.